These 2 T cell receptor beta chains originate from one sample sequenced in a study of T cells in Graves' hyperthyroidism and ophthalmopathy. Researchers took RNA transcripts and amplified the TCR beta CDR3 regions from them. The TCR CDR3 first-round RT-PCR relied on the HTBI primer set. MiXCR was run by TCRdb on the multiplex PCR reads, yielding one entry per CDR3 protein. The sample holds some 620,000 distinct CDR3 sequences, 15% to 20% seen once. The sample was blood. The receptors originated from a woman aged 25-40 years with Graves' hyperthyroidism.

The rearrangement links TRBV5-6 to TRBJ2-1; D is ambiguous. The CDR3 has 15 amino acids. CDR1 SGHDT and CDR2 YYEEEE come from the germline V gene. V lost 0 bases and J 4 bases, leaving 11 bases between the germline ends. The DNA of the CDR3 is TGTGCCAGCAGCTTGGTTAGGATGCGATACAATGAGCAGTTCTTC. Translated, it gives CASSLVRMRYNEQFF.

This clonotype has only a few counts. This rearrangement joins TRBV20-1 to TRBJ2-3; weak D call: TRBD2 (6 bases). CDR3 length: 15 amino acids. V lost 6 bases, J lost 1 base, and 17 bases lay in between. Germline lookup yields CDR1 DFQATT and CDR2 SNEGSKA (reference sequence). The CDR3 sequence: CSAPRLGFGTDTQYF. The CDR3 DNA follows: TGCAGTGCCCCCAGACTAGGGTTTGGCACAGATACGCAGTATTTT.